This T cell receptor beta chain was observed in a study of blood T cell repertoires in COVID-19. Overall study context: Sites in the United States, Italy and Spain provided acute and convalescent COVID-19 samples. Sources were T cells, B-cell-depleted T cells, or PBMCs; the material itself was cDNA or gDNA.

The germline CDR1 and CDR2 sequences are MGHRA and YSYEKL. V dropped 0 bases and J dropped 3 bases, with 12 bases sitting between them. The CDR3 runs 15 residues. Enrollment of patients from Seattle took place during active infection, with longitudinal follow-up. Per the study methods: Amplified reference gene primers provided the basis for estimating nucleated cell counts. Repertoires were generated with immunoSEQ multiplex PCR, while TCRdb's copy carries only in-frame clones and drops some. V and J calls and clone size come straight from that table; D and trimming were deduced from the DNA. The sample includes approximately 280,000 clones, 90% seen only once; the top ten take 6.8%.

Sequenced material: peripheral blood. The origin of this receptor is a woman in her 30s with COVID-19, enrolled during active disease. The chain carries TRBV4-1 and TRBJ2-7, with TRBD2 as a possible D gene (5 bases). CDR3 in amino acids: CASSQERASYYEQYF. CDR3 in DNA: TGCGCCAGCAGCCAAGAAAGGGCTAGCTACTACGAGCAGTACTTC.